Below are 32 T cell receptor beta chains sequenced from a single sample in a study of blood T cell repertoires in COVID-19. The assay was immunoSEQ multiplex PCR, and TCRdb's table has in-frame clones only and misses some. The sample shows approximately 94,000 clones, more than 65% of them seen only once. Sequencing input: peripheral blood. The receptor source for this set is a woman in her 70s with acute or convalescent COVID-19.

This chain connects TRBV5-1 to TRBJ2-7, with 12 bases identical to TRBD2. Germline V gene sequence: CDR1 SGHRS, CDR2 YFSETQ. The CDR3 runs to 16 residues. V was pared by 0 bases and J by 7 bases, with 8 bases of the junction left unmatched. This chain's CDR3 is CASSLAASGGAGEQYF. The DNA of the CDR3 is TGCGCCAGCAGCTTGGCCGCTAGCGGGGGGGCCGGTGAGCAGTACTTC. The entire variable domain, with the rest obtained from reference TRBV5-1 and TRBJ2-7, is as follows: KAGVTQTPRYLIKTRGQQVTLSCSPISGHRSVSWYQQTPGQGLQFLFEYFSETQRNKGNFPGRFSGRQFSNSRSEMNVSTLELGDSALYLCASSLAASGGAGEQYFGPGTRLTVT.

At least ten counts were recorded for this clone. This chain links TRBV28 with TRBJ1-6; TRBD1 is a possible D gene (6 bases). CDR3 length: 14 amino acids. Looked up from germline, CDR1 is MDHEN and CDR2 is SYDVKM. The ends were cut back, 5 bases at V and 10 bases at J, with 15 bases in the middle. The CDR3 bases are TGTGCCAGCAGTACGACAGGAACCAGATCACCCCTCCACTTT. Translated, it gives CASSTTGTRSPLHF.

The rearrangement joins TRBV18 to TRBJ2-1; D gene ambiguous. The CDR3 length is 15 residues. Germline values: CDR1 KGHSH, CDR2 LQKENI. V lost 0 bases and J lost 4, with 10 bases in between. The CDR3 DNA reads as TGTGCCAGCTCACCACCTAACTCACCGTACAATGAGCAGTTCTTC. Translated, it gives CASSPPNSPYNEQFF. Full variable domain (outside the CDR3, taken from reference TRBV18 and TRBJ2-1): NAGVMQNPRHLVRRRGQEARLRCSPMKGHSHVYWYRQLPEEGLKFMVYLQKENIIDESGMPKERFSAEFPKEGPSILRIQQVVRGDSAAYFCASSPPNSPYNEQFFGPGTRLTVL.

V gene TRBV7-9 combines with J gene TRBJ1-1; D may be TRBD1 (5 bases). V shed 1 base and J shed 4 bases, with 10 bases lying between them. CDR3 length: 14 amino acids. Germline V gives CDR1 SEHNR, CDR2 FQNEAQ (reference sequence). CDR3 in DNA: TGTGCCAGCAGCTTAGGGGGCAGCCTCACTGAAGCTTTCTTT. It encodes CASSLGGSLTEAFF.

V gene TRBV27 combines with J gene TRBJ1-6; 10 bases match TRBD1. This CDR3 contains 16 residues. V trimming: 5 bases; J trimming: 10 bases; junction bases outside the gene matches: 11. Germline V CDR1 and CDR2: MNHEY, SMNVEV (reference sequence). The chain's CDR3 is CASSPNPGTGASPLHF. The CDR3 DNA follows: TGTGCCAGCAGTCCCAACCCCGGGACAGGGGCCTCACCCCTCCACTTT.

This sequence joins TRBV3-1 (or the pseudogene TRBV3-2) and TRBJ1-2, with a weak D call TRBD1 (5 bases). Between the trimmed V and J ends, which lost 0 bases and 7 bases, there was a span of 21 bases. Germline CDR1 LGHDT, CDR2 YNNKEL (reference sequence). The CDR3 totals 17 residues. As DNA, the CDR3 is TGTGCCAGCAGCCAAGATTTTCAGGGAAGGATTTCGGGTGGCTACACCTTC. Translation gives CASSQDFQGRISGGYTF.

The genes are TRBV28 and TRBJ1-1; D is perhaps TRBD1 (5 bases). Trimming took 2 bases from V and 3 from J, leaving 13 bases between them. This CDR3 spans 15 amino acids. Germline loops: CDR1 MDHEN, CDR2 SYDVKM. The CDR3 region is CASSLGRAGDTEAFF. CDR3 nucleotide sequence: TGTGCCAGCAGTTTAGGGAGGGCGGGGGACACTGAAGCTTTCTTT.

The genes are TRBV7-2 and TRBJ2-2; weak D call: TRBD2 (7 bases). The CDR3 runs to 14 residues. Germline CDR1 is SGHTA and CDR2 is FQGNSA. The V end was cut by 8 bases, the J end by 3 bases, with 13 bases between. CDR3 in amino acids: CASWGGVHTGELFF. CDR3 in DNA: TGTGCCAGCTGGGGGGGCGTTCACACCGGGGAGCTGTTTTTT.

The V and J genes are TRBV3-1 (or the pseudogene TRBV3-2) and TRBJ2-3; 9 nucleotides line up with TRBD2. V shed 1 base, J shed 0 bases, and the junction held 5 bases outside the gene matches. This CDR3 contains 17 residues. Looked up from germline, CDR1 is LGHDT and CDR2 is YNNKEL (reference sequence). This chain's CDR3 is CASSQGSGGPSTDTQYF. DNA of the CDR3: TGTGCCAGCAGCCAAGGTAGCGGGGGCCCTAGCACAGATACGCAGTATTTT.

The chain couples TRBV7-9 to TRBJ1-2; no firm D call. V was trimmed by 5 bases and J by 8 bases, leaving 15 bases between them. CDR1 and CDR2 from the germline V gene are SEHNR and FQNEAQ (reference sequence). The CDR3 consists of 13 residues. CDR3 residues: CASSTHLPGGYTF. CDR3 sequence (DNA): TGTGCCAGCAGCACCCACCTCCCGGGGGGCTACACCTTC.

The CDR3 DNA follows: TGTGCCAGCAGCTCCGGTGGACGGGGCACCGGGGAGCTGTTTTTT. Translating it yields CASSSGGRGTGELFF. The rearrangement uses TRBV7-9 and TRBJ2-2, with a weak D call TRBD2 (5 bases). V lost 4 bases and J lost 4, with 13 bases in between. The CDR3 has 15 residues. Germline V gives CDR1 SEHNR, CDR2 FQNEAQ (reference sequence).

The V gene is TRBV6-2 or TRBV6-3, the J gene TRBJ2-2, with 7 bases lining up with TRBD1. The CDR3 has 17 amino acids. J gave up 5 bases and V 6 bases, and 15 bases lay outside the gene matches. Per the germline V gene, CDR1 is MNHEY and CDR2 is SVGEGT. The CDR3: CASSPTGTVSVTGELFF. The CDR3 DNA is TGTGCCAGCAGCCCGACCGGGACAGTCAGCGTTACCGGGGAGCTGTTTTTT.

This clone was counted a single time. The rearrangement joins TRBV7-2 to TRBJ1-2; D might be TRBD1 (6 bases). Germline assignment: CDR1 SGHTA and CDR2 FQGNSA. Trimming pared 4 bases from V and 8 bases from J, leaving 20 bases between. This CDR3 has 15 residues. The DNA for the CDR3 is TGTGCCAGCAGCTCGGCTTTCGCAGGGGAACGCGGCTACACCTTC. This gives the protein CASSSAFAGERGYTF.

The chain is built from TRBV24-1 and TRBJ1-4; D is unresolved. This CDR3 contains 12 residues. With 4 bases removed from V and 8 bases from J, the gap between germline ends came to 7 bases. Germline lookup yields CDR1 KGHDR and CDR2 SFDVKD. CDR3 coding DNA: TGTGCCACCAGTGACCGAGGAGAAAAACTGTTTTTT. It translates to CATSDRGEKLFF.

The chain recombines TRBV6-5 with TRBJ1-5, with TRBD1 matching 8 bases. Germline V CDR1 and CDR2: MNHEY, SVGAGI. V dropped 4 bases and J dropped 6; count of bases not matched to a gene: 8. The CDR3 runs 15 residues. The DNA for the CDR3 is TGTGCCAGCAGTTTCAGGGGGCTCGATGGTCAGCCCCAGCATTTT. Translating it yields CASSFRGLDGQPQHF.

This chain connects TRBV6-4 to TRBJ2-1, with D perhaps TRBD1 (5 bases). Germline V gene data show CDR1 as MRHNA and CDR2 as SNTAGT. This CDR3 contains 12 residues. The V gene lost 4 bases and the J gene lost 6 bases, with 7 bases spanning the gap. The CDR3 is CASSAGINEQFF. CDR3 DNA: TGTGCCAGCAGTGCAGGGATCAATGAGCAGTTCTTC.

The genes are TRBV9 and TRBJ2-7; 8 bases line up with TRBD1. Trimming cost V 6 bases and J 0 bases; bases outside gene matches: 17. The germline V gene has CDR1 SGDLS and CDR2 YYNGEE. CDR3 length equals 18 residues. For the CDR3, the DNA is TGTGCCAGCATCCGCTTTGGACAGGGCTATACGATCTCCTACGAGCAGTACTTC. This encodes CASIRFGQGYTISYEQYF.

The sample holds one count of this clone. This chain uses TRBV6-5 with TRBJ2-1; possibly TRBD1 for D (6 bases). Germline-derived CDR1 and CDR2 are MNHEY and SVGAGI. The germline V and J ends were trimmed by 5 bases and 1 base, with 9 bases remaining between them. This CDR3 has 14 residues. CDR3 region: CASSLGGSYNEQFF. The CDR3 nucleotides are TGTGCCAGCAGTCTAGGGGGATCCTACAATGAGCAGTTCTTC.

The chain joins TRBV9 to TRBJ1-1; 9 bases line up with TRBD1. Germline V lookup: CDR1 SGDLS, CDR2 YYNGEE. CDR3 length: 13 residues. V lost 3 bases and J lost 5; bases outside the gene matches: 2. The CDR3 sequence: CASSEGTGTEAFF. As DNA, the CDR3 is TGTGCCAGCAGCGAAGGGACAGGGACTGAAGCTTTCTTT.

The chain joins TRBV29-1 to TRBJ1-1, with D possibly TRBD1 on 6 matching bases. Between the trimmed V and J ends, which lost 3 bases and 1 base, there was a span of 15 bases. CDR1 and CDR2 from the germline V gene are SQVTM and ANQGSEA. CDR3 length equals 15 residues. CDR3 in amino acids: CSVEKHGGPNTEAFF. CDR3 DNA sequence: TGCAGCGTTGAGAAGCACGGGGGGCCGAACACTGAAGCTTTCTTT.

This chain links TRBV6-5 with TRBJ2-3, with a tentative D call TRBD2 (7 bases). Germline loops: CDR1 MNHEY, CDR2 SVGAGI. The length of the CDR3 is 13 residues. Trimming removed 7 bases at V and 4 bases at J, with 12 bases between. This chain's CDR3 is CASKTGGADTQYF. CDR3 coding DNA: TGTGCCAGCAAGACGGGGGGCGCAGATACGCAGTATTTT.

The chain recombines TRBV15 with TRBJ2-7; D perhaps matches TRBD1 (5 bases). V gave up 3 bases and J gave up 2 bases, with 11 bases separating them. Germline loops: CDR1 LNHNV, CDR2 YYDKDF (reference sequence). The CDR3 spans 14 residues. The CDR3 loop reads CATSSQVGAYEQYF. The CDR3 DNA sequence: TGTGCCACCAGCAGCCAGGTAGGGGCCTACGAGCAGTACTTC. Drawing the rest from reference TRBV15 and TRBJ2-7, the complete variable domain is DAMVIQNPRYQVTQFGKPVTLSCSQTLNHNVMYWYQQKSSQAPKLLFHYYDKDFNNEADTPDNFQSRRPNTSFCFLDIRSPGLGDTAMYLCATSSQVGAYEQYFGPGTRLTVT.

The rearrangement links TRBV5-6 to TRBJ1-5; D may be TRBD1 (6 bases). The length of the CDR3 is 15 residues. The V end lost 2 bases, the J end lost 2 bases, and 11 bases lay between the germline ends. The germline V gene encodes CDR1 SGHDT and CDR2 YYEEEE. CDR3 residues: CASSLQGRGNQPQHF. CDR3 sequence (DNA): TGTGCCAGCAGCTTACAGGGTCGGGGCAATCAGCCCCAGCATTTT.

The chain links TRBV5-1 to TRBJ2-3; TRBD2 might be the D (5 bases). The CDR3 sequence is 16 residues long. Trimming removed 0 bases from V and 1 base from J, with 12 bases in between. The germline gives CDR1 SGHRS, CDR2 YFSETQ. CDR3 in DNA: TGCGCCAGCAGCTTGGATGGGGTGCGGGGCACAGATACGCAGTATTTT. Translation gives CASSLDGVRGTDTQYF.

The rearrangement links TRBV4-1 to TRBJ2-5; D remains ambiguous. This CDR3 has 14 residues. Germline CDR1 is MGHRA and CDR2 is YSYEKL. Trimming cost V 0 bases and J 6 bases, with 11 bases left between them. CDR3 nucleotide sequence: TGCGCCAGCAGCCAAGAAGGTTGGAGAAAGACCCAGTACTTC. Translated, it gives CASSQEGWRKTQYF.

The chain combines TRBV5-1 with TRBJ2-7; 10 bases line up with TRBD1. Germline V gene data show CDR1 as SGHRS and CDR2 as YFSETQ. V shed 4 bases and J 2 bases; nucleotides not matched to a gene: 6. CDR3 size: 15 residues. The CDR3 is CASSRLGQGTYEQYF. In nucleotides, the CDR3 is TGCGCCAGCAGCAGACTGGGACAGGGGACCTACGAGCAGTACTTC.

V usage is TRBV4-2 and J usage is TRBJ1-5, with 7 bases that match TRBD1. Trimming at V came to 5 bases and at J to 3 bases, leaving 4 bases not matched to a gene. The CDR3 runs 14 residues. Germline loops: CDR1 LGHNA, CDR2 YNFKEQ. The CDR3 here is CASSVGTDNQPQHF. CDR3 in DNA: TGTGCCAGCAGCGTCGGGACAGACAATCAGCCCCAGCATTTT.

The chain's CDR3 is CASSPGQGESPLHF. The CDR3 coding sequence is TGTGCCAGCTCGCCCGGACAGGGGGAATCACCCCTCCACTTT. The chain combines TRBV18 with TRBJ1-6; 10 bases are shared with TRBD1. The length of the CDR3 is 14 residues. The V and J ends lost 6 bases and 10 bases, in that order; junction bases with no gene match: 6. Germline CDR1 is KGHSH and CDR2 is LQKENI. The whole variable domain, filled in from reference TRBV18 and TRBJ1-6, reads NAGVMQNPRHLVRRRGQEARLRCSPMKGHSHVYWYRQLPEEGLKFMVYLQKENIIDESGMPKERFSAEFPKEGPSILRIQQVVRGDSAAYFCASSPGQGESPLHFGNGTRLTVT.

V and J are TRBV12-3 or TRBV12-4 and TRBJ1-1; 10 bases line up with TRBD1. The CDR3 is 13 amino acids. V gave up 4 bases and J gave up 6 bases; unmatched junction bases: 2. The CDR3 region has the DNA TGTGCCAGCAGTTCGGGACAGGGGTCTGAAGCTTTCTTT. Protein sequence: CASSSGQGSEAFF.

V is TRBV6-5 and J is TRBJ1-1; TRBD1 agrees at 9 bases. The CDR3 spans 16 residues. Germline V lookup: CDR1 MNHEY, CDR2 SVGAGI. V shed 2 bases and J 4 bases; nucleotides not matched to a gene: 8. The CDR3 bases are TGTGCCAGCAGTTACGGCAACAGGGGGCTGGGCACTGAAGCTTTCTTT. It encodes CASSYGNRGLGTEAFF.

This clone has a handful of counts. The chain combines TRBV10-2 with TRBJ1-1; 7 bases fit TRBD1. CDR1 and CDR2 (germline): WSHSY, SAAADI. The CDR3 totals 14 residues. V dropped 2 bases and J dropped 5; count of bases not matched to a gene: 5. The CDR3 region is CASSEAGGRTEAFF. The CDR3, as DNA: TGCGCCAGCAGTGAGGCAGGGGGTCGGACTGAAGCTTTCTTT.

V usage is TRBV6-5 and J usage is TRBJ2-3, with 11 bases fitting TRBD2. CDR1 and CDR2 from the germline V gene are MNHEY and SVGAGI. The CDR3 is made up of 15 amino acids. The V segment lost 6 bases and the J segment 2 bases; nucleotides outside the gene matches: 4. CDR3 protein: CASRASGGSTDTQYF. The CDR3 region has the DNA TGTGCCAGCAGGGCTAGCGGGGGGTCCACAGATACGCAGTATTTT.